This TCR beta chain was found in a study of CD4 T cell repertoires in COVID-19. Profiled with immunoSEQ multiplex PCR; TCRdb holds only in-frame clones, not every one. The sample consists of approximately 75,000 clones, approximately 83% of them appearing once. This clone has a single count. Deletions cut 4 bases from V and 8 bases from J, with 23 bases between. The CDR3 covers 16 residues. In germline, CDR1 is MNHEY, CDR2 SVGAGI. No culture step preceded sequencing of the ex vivo isolated memory T cells. The TCR originated in a human donor who had COVID-19. The chain couples TRBV6-5 to TRBJ1-2, with D possibly TRBD1 on 6 matching bases. The sample in question was CD4+ T cells from peripheral blood, obtained after recovery from COVID-19. The CDR3 DNA reads as TGTGCCAGCAGTTCGGGTCAGGGGCGCCATCGAGACGGCTACACCTTC. It yields the protein CASSSGQGRHRDGYTF.